The 4 T cell receptor beta chains given below trace back to one sample, sequenced in a study of CD8 T cells in Susac syndrome. The authors reverse transcribed roughly 0.5 to 1 ug RNA with random hexamers. TCRdb reprocessed the immunoSEQ multiplex PCR reads with MiXCR, giving one entry per CDR3 protein. The top ten hold 0.1% of the sample, which has about 210,000 distinct CDR3 sequences, 93% seen once. Sequencing was carried out using CD4+ T cells from PBMCs. These receptors were collected from a human donor in good health.

CDR3 DNA sequence: TGTGCCAGCATGCCCACAATCAAGTACGAGCAGTACTTC. This translates into CASMPTIKYEQYF. The chain carries TRBV28 and TRBJ2-7; D ambiguous. The CDR3 is 13 amino acids. Germline V CDR1 and CDR2: MDHEN, SYDVKM. V lost 7 bases and J lost 4, with 14 bases in between.

The J gene is TRBJ2-2, the V gene TRBV12-3 or TRBV12-4; 7 positions agree with TRBD1. V lost 5 bases to trimming and J lost 1 base; unmatched junction nucleotides: 1. The CDR3 runs to 14 residues. The CDR3 region has the DNA TGTGCCAGCAGTCGGGACAGGAACACCGGGGAGCTGTTTTTT. The encoded protein is CASSRDRNTGELFF.

The V and J genes are TRBV6-6 and TRBJ2-3; the D gene is possibly TRBD1 (6 bases). The CDR3 loop spans 16 amino acids. Trimming cost V 6 bases and J 4 bases, with 20 bases left between them. Germline V CDR1 and CDR2: MNHNY, SVGAGI (reference sequence). As DNA, the CDR3 is TGTGCCAGCAGCCACGGGACACATAATAGGGCAGATACGCAGTATTTT. Amino acids: CASSHGTHNRADTQYF.

This chain connects TRBV20-1 to TRBJ2-2; D is undetermined. This CDR3 is 13 amino acids long. Looked up from germline, CDR1 is DFQATT and CDR2 is SNEGSKA (reference sequence). Trimming cost V 2 bases and J 3 bases, with 7 bases left between them. The CDR3 reads CSARLPYTGELFF. The CDR3 DNA reads as TGCAGTGCTAGACTTCCATACACCGGGGAGCTGTTTTTT.